The 32 T cell receptor beta chains reported below all come from one sample, sequenced in a study of cytomegalovirus exposure and HLA in healthy donors. Primers: 60 Vbeta forward and 13 Jbeta reverse. The protocol was immunoSEQ multiplex PCR, while the TCRdb copy is restricted to in-frame clones and leaves out a portion. The data contain some 180,000 clones, roughly 88% of them singletons. Sequenced sample: PBMCs. The source of these receptors is a girl aged 2 to 10 in good health and CMV-seropositive.

This sequence joins TRBV2 and TRBJ2-4, with D possibly being TRBD2 (5 bases). This CDR3 contains 15 residues. With 7 bases removed from V and 0 bases from J, the gap between germline ends came to 13 bases. CDR1 and CDR2 (germline): SNHLY, FYNNEI. As DNA, the CDR3 is TGTGCCAGCATTGGGAGAACCGTAGCCAAAAACATTCAGTACTTC. Encoded protein: CASIGRTVAKNIQYF.

This chain uses TRBV5-1 with TRBJ2-5; the match to TRBD2 covers 13 bases. V shed 3 bases and J 2 bases; nucleotides not matched to a gene: 1. Per the germline V gene, CDR1 is SGHRS and CDR2 is YFSETQ. The CDR3 has 15 amino acids. The CDR3 here is CASSSGLAGQETQYF. In nucleotides, the CDR3 is TGCGCCAGCAGCTCGGGACTAGCGGGACAAGAGACCCAGTACTTC.

This chain joins TRBV11-2 and TRBJ1-2, with no clear D. This CDR3 is 15 amino acids long. The germline CDR1 and CDR2 sequences are SGHAT and FQNNGV. The V end was cut by 5 bases, the J end by 4 bases, with 17 bases between. The CDR3 loop reads CASSPSPTESYGYTF. For the CDR3, the DNA is TGTGCCAGCAGCCCCTCCCCAACGGAGTCCTATGGCTACACCTTC.

V usage is TRBV11-2 and J usage is TRBJ2-3, with 10 nucleotides matching TRBD2. Per the germline V gene, CDR1 is SGHAT and CDR2 is FQNNGV. The CDR3 extends over 15 amino acids. V lost 2 bases to trimming and J lost 2 bases; unmatched junction nucleotides: 1. CDR3 sequence reads: CASSLLAGVTDTQYF. CDR3 bases: TGTGCCAGCAGCTTACTAGCGGGGGTCACAGATACGCAGTATTTT. Supplemented by reference TRBV11-2 and TRBJ2-3, the full variable domain reads EAGVAQSPRYKIIEKRQSVAFWCNPISGHATLYWYQQILGQGPKLLIQFQNNGVVDDSQLPKDRFSAERLKGVDSTLKIQPAKLEDSAVYLCASSLLAGVTDTQYFGPGTRLTVL.

The chain combines TRBV9 with TRBJ1-5; TRBD1 matches at 7 bases. The CDR3 is 16 amino acids. Germline V CDR1 and CDR2: SGDLS, YYNGEE. V dropped 0 bases and J dropped 0; count of bases not matched to a gene: 3. The CDR3 here is CASSVGTGDSNQPQHF. For the CDR3, the DNA is TGTGCCAGCAGCGTAGGGACAGGAGATAGCAATCAGCCCCAGCATTTT.

The genes are TRBV28 and TRBJ1-6, with 7 bases identical to TRBD1. Per germline, CDR1 MDHEN and CDR2 SYDVKM. The length of the CDR3 is 18 residues. With V trimmed by 3 bases and J by 3 bases, 11 bases remained unmatched. This CDR3 is CASSFPRNRGSYNSPLHF. CDR3 nucleotides: TGTGCCAGCAGTTTCCCCAGAAACAGGGGAAGCTATAATTCACCCCTCCACTTT.

This chain links TRBV5-1 with TRBJ2-3; 12 bases match TRBD2. Germline assignment: CDR1 SGHRS and CDR2 YFSETQ. J gave up 4 bases and V 6 bases, and 15 bases lay outside the gene matches. CDR3 length: 18 residues. CDR3 bases: TGCGCCAGCACTCCCCGGCTAGCGGGGGGGCTGGTGGCAGATACGCAGTATTTT. Protein product: CASTPRLAGGLVADTQYF.

The V gene is TRBV29-1, the J gene TRBJ2-1; 8 bases are shared with TRBD2. CDR1 is SQVTM and CDR2 is ANQGSEA in the germline V gene. The V segment lost 7 bases and the J segment 15 bases; nucleotides outside the gene matches: 11. The CDR3 length is 11 residues. CDR3 nucleotide sequence: TGCAGCGCCGGGGGGGGGCGGGGCCTGTTCTTC. Its protein product is CSAGGGRGLFF.

V is TRBV7-9 and J is TRBJ2-7; 7 bases agree with TRBD2. The CDR3 consists of 12 residues. CDR1 is SEHNR and CDR2 is FQNEAQ in the germline V gene (reference sequence). Trimming cost V 5 bases and J 3 bases; bases outside gene matches: 1. The chain's CDR3 is CASSRDYYEQYF. CDR3 nucleotide sequence: TGTGCCAGCAGCCGGGACTACTACGAGCAGTACTTC.

This chain uses TRBV5-6 with TRBJ1-1; possibly TRBD1 for D (5 bases). The CDR3 runs 13 residues. CDR1 and CDR2 (germline): SGHDT, YYEEEE. V shed 0 bases and J shed 6 bases, with 9 bases lying between them. Here the CDR3 reads CASSLVRAAEAFF. CDR3 nucleotides: TGTGCCAGCAGCTTGGTCAGGGCGGCTGAAGCTTTCTTT.

The V and J genes are TRBV14 and TRBJ2-7; 8 bases fit TRBD2. V gave up 0 bases and J gave up 3 bases; unmatched junction bases: 10. The CDR3 sequence is 17 residues long. Germline CDR1 is SGHDN and CDR2 is FVKESK. This CDR3 reads CASSQERGGRTIYEQYF. The DNA for the CDR3 is TGTGCCAGCAGCCAAGAAAGAGGCGGGAGGACCATCTACGAGCAGTACTTC.

The genes are TRBV20-1 and TRBJ1-2, with D perhaps matching TRBD1 (6 bases). The CDR3 is 10 residues long. Germline CDR1 reads DFQATT; CDR2 reads SNEGSKA (reference sequence). CDR3 bases: TGCGGATCAGGGGACTATGGCTACACCTTC. This codes for CGSGDYGYTF.

This clone was counted between two and nine times. The chain employs TRBV18 and TRBJ2-3; D is unclear. V was cut by 3 bases and J by 5 bases, with 12 bases left in between. Germline CDR1 reads KGHSH; CDR2 reads LQKENI. The CDR3 is 14 residues long. The CDR3 sequence: CASSPAAVGDTQYF. For the CDR3, the DNA is TGTGCCAGCTCACCGGCGGCGGTCGGAGATACGCAGTATTTT.

The chain carries TRBV4-1 and TRBJ2-1; 8 bases are a match to TRBD2. The germline V gene encodes CDR1 MGHRA and CDR2 YSYEKL. The CDR3 runs to 19 residues. V lost 2 bases and J lost 0; bases outside the gene matches: 12. As DNA, the CDR3 is TGCGCCAGCAGCCAAAAAAAATTTAGCGGGGAGAGCTCCTACAATGAGCAGTTCTTC. The encoded protein is CASSQKKFSGESSYNEQFF.

The gene calls are TRBV9 and TRBJ1-1; D is possibly TRBD1 (5 bases). CDR1 is SGDLS, CDR2 YYNGEE, per germline. This CDR3 is built from 14 residues. Trimming left V 5 bases short and J 1 base short, with 12 bases between. In nucleotides, the CDR3 is TGTGCCAGCAGACCCGGGGGGACGAACACTGAAGCTTTCTTT. Protein product: CASRPGGTNTEAFF.

This rearrangement joins TRBV30 to TRBJ1-6, with D perhaps TRBD1 (5 bases). Germline V CDR1 and CDR2: GTSNPN, SVGIG (reference sequence). The CDR3 extends over 13 amino acids. The germline V and J ends were trimmed by 7 bases and 7 bases, with 14 bases remaining between them. CDR3 DNA: TGTGCCTATACGGGGGGGAGCAATTCACCCCTCCACTTT. Residues: CAYTGGSNSPLHF.

The V and J genes are TRBV5-6 and TRBJ1-1, with D possibly TRBD1 on 5 matching bases. Between the trimmed V and J ends, which lost 0 bases and 9 bases, there was a span of 12 bases. From germline, CDR1 is SGHDT and CDR2 YYEEEE. CDR3 length: 13 amino acids. CDR3 in amino acids: CASSLVGGIQAFF. CDR3 DNA sequence: TGTGCCAGCAGCTTGGTGGGGGGGATACAAGCTTTCTTT.

The chain employs TRBV15 and TRBJ1-6, with 10 bases identical to TRBD1. With 0 bases clipped from V and 14 bases from J, the junction kept 13 bases outside the gene matches. Germline V gene lookup returns CDR1 LNHNV and CDR2 YYDKDF (reference sequence). The CDR3 sequence is 17 residues long. The CDR3 DNA reads TGTGCCACCAGCAGAGACCCCGGAGACAGGGGGCATGGTGCCCTCCACTTT. Residues: CATSRDPGDRGHGALHF.

The V and J genes are TRBV4-1 and TRBJ1-5, with 7 nucleotides matching TRBD1. Per germline, CDR1 MGHRA and CDR2 YSYEKL. Unmatched junction bases numbered 7, after V lost 0 bases and J lost 2 bases. The CDR3 loop spans 17 amino acids. The CDR3 DNA is TGCGCCAGCAGCCAAGATCAGGGGGTAGTAGGCAATCAGCCCCAGCATTTT. Protein sequence: CASSQDQGVVGNQPQHF.

The V call is TRBV11-2, the J call TRBJ2-3; possible D gene TRBD2, 6 bases. This CDR3 region has 16 residues. V was shortened by 5 bases and J by 0 bases, with 15 bases between the two germline ends. Germline CDR1 and CDR2: SGHAT and FQNNGV. CDR3 region: CASSARRGTSTDTQYF. In nucleotides, the CDR3 is TGTGCCAGCAGCGCCCGCCGGGGGACGAGCACAGATACGCAGTATTTT.

This clone has a handful of counts. The V call is TRBV11-2, the J call TRBJ1-1; the D gene is possibly TRBD1 (5 bases). The CDR3 runs to 14 residues. Germline V CDR1 and CDR2: SGHAT, FQNNGV. Trimming pared 4 bases from V and 7 bases from J, leaving 16 bases between. The CDR3 DNA sequence: TGTGCCAGCAGCTCCCTATATAAGCAGGGTGAAGCTTTCTTT. It yields the protein CASSSLYKQGEAFF.

This rearrangement joins TRBV6-4 to TRBJ2-1, with 8 bases identical to TRBD1. The CDR3 totals 11 residues. Trimming cost V 5 bases and J 14 bases; bases outside gene matches: 5. CDR1 is MRHNA, CDR2 SNTAGT, per germline. In nucleotides, the CDR3 is TGTGCCAGCAGTCCGGGACAGGAAAAGTTCTTC. Translated, it gives CASSPGQEKFF.

The CDR3 sequence is CASSLGGDQETQYF. In DNA, the CDR3 is TGTGCCAGCAGCTTAGGGGGAGACCAAGAGACCCAGTACTTC. This chain uses TRBV7-8 with TRBJ2-5; D might be TRBD2 (5 bases). Germline assignment: CDR1 SGHVS and CDR2 FQNEAQ. V gave up 1 base and J gave up 0 bases, with 6 bases separating them. This CDR3 region has 14 residues.

Only a few counts were recorded for this clone. The chain joins TRBV2 to TRBJ2-7, with 8 nucleotides matching TRBD1. The CDR3 runs to 14 residues. The V and J ends lost 5 bases and 3 bases, in that order; junction bases with no gene match: 6. The germline V gene has CDR1 SNHLY and CDR2 FYNNEI. The CDR3 spells CASSLTGAFYEQYF. Written as DNA, the CDR3 is TGTGCCAGCAGTCTGACAGGGGCCTTCTACGAGCAGTACTTC. The variable domain in full, with the rest retrieved from reference TRBV2 and TRBJ2-7, is EPEVTQTPSHQVTQMGQEVILRCVPISNHLYFYWYRQILGQKVEFLVSFYNNEISEKSEIFDDQFSVERPDGSNFTLKIRSTKLEDSAMYFCASSLTGAFYEQYFGPGTRLTVT.

The sample holds a few counts of this clone. This sequence joins TRBV18 and TRBJ1-4; D ambiguous. Germline values: CDR1 KGHSH, CDR2 LQKENI. Trimming cost V 6 bases and J 8 bases, with 16 bases left between them. The CDR3 has 14 amino acids. The DNA for the CDR3 is TGTGCCAGCTCCGAGCCCCCGGGTTCGGAAAAACTGTTTTTT. It specifies CASSEPPGSEKLFF.

The rearrangement joins TRBV4-1 to TRBJ1-6; no clear D. The CDR3 is 17 amino acids. CDR1 and CDR2 (germline): MGHRA, YSYEKL. Trimming took 0 bases from V and 0 from J, leaving 9 bases between them. The CDR3 DNA reads TGCGCCAGCAGCCAAGATCGGGTTAACTCCTATAATTCACCCCTCCACTTT. Translating gives CASSQDRVNSYNSPLHF.

This clone has a handful of counts. The V call is TRBV9, the J call TRBJ1-4, with a possible D match to TRBD1 (5 bases). Deletions cut 3 bases from V and 2 bases from J, with 11 bases between. This CDR3 spans 15 amino acids. From germline, CDR1 is SGDLS and CDR2 YYNGEE. CDR3 loop: CASSEQGTTNEKLFF. In DNA, the CDR3 is TGTGCCAGCAGCGAGCAGGGTACGACTAATGAAAAACTGTTTTTT.

The chain has TRBV2 and TRBJ1-2; tentatively, D is TRBD1 (6 bases). The CDR3 totals 14 residues. Trimming shortened V by 4 bases and J by 0 bases, and 9 bases separated the two germline ends. CDR1 is SNHLY, CDR2 FYNNEI, per germline. CDR3 sequence: CASSVTGANYGYTF. The DNA for the CDR3 is TGTGCCAGCAGTGTGACAGGAGCTAACTATGGCTACACCTTC.

This rearrangement joins TRBV10-1 to TRBJ1-1; 7 nucleotides match TRBD1. The germline V gene has CDR1 WNHNN and CDR2 SYGVQD (reference sequence). The V gene end was trimmed by 2 bases and the J gene end by 7 bases; junction bases not matched to a gene: 4. The CDR3 consists of 13 residues. The CDR3 spells CASSEAGDSEAFF. DNA of the CDR3: TGCGCCAGCAGTGAGGCTGGGGACAGTGAAGCTTTCTTT.

This clone showed up just a few times. This chain joins TRBV6-6 and TRBJ1-2, with 7 bases aligning to TRBD1. Losses at the gene ends were 4 bases for V and 9 bases for J; bases not matched to a gene: 5. Germline V CDR1 and CDR2: MNHNY, SVGAGI (reference sequence). This CDR3 comprises 12 residues. Here the CDR3 reads CASSSSDRSYTF. The CDR3 nucleotides read TGTGCCAGCAGTTCCTCGGACAGGAGCTACACCTTC.

This clone was recorded a few times. The gene calls are TRBV5-1 and TRBJ1-1; possibly TRBD1 for D (6 bases). This CDR3 spans 13 amino acids. With 4 bases removed from V and 5 bases from J, the gap between germline ends came to 12 bases. Germline assignment: CDR1 SGHRS and CDR2 YFSETQ. Written as DNA, the CDR3 is TGCGCCAGCAGCGCGACAGGACAGACTGAAGCTTTCTTT. Protein sequence: CASSATGQTEAFF.

CDR3 bases: TGTGCCAGCAGTGAATTAAGGGGCGCAGGAAGGTACACCTTC. It is translated as CASSELRGAGRYTF. The V gene is TRBV6-1, the J gene TRBJ1-2; a weak D match, TRBD1 (5 bases). The CDR3 totals 14 residues. Germline CDR1 and CDR2: MNHNS and SASEGT. Trimming took off 2 bases at V and 11 bases at J, with 18 bases between the two ends.